A single sample gave rise to the 21 T cell receptor beta chains below, sequenced in a study of blood T cell repertoires in COVID-19. Clones were read by immunoSEQ multiplex PCR, and TCRdb kept only the in-frame ones, dropping some. The data contain just over 250,000 clones, approximately 87% of them singletons. Sequencing used peripheral blood. These receptors originate from a woman aged 45-60 years with acute or convalescent COVID-19.

The chain couples TRBV7-2 to TRBJ2-7; a possible D gene is TRBD1 (6 bases). This CDR3 contains 15 residues. In germline, CDR1 is SGHTA, CDR2 FQGNSA. The V gene lost 5 bases and the J gene lost 1 base, with 15 bases spanning the gap. Here the CDR3 DNA reads TGTGCCAGCAGCATAACAGGGCAGGATTCCTACGAGCAGTACTTC. Its protein product is CASSITGQDSYEQYF.

V gene TRBV3-1 (or the pseudogene TRBV3-2) combines with J gene TRBJ1-4; TRBD1 aligns across 9 bases. The V gene end was trimmed by 1 base and the J gene end by 14 bases; junction bases not matched to a gene: 5. The germline gives CDR1 LGHDT, CDR2 YNNKEL (reference sequence). The CDR3 is 13 amino acids. The chain's CDR3 is CASSQGQGVVLFF. The CDR3, as DNA: TGTGCCAGCAGCCAAGGACAGGGGGTTGTGCTGTTTTTT.

This chain connects TRBV27 to TRBJ2-7; 10 nucleotides agree with TRBD1. The V gene's germline CDR1 is MNHEY and CDR2 SMNVEV (reference sequence). J was trimmed by 3 bases and V by 3 bases; bases with no gene match: 5. The CDR3 spans 15 residues. The CDR3 sequence is CASSFVGQGVYEQYF. The CDR3 nucleotides read TGTGCCAGCAGTTTTGTAGGACAGGGGGTCTACGAGCAGTACTTC.

This chain connects TRBV18 to TRBJ1-1, with 7 positions matching TRBD1. After removal of 3 bases from V and 1 base from J, the junction contained 5 bases not matched to a gene. CDR3 size: 15 residues. CDR1 is KGHSH, CDR2 LQKENI, per germline. CDR3 coding DNA: TGTGCCAGCTCACCTTTGGCAGGGGGGAACACTGAAGCTTTCTTT. Translating gives CASSPLAGGNTEAFF.

The chain joins TRBV15 to TRBJ1-6; the D is unclear. Germline loops: CDR1 LNHNV, CDR2 YYDKDF (reference sequence). V lost 3 bases and J lost 7, with 19 bases in between. The CDR3 covers 17 residues. The DNA of the CDR3 is TGTGCCACCAGCAGGGGAGGAGGGTATGGTAGGAATTCACCCCTCCACTTT. Its protein is CATSRGGGYGRNSPLHF.

The chain is built from TRBV24-1 and TRBJ2-7, with a tentative D call TRBD2 (6 bases). Germline V lookup: CDR1 KGHDR, CDR2 SFDVKD. Deletions cut 4 bases from V and 0 bases from J, with 12 bases between. CDR3 size: 15 residues. CDR3 amino acids: CATSEVGGTSYEQYF. In DNA form, the CDR3 reads TGTGCCACCAGTGAAGTGGGAGGAACCTCCTACGAGCAGTACTTC.

The CDR3 DNA reads as TGTGCCAGCAGTGGACTAGCGGGAGTGTTCGATGAGCAGTTCTTC. This gives the protein CASSGLAGVFDEQFF. V is TRBV11-1 and J is TRBJ2-1; 13 bases are a match to TRBD2. The CDR3 loop spans 15 amino acids. In germline, CDR1 is SGHAT, CDR2 FQDESV (reference sequence). The V segment lost 6 bases and the J segment 8 bases; nucleotides outside the gene matches: 7.

The rearrangement joins TRBV27 to TRBJ2-1; tentatively, D is TRBD2 (6 bases). This CDR3 has 14 residues. V was pared by 2 bases and J by 12 bases, with 17 bases between. CDR1 and CDR2 (germline): MNHEY, SMNVEV (reference sequence). The CDR3 here is CASSLEIGGSAQFF. CDR3 in DNA: TGTGCCAGCAGTTTAGAGATTGGGGGGAGTGCGCAGTTCTTC.

This clone was seen a few times. The chain uses TRBV10-3 and TRBJ1-1; 9 bases agree with TRBD1. V was pared by 6 bases and J by 1 base, with 15 bases of the junction left unmatched. The CDR3 is made up of 18 amino acids. CDR1 is ENHRY and CDR2 is SYGVKD in the germline V gene. CDR3 nucleotides: TGTGCCATCAGGGAAGGGACAGGGTCCCTATCCCGGAACACTGAAGCTTTCTTT. It specifies CAIREGTGSLSRNTEAFF.

This rearrangement joins TRBV6-5 to TRBJ1-2; 9 nucleotides align to TRBD1. The CDR3 extends over 14 amino acids. CDR1 is MNHEY, CDR2 SVGAGI, per germline. Trimming took 4 bases from V and 8 from J; bases not matched to a gene: 8. The CDR3 here is CASSSPRQGVGYTF. CDR3 sequence (DNA): TGTGCCAGCAGTTCCCCCAGACAGGGGGTCGGCTACACCTTC.

The chain combines TRBV6-2 or TRBV6-3 with TRBJ2-3, with a possible D match to TRBD2 (6 bases). The germline V and J ends were trimmed by 6 bases and 2 bases, with 18 bases remaining between them. The CDR3 is made up of 16 amino acids. Germline CDR1 and CDR2: MNHEY and SVGEGT. CDR3 amino acids: CASSSPWRGNTDTQYF. CDR3 sequence (DNA): TGTGCCAGCAGCTCCCCTTGGCGGGGTAACACAGATACGCAGTATTTT.

The chain uses TRBV28 and TRBJ1-2, with D uncertain. Germline V CDR1 and CDR2: MDHEN, SYDVKM. V lost 6 bases and J 2 bases, leaving 13 bases between the germline ends. The CDR3 has 14 amino acids. In DNA form, the CDR3 reads TGTGCCAGCAGCTGGAGGCTGCGAAACTATGGCTACACCTTC. Amino acid sequence: CASSWRLRNYGYTF.

V usage is TRBV19 and J usage is TRBJ1-1; unclear D gene. Trimming stripped 7 bases from V and 1 base from J, with 19 bases between. Germline loops: CDR1 LNHDA, CDR2 SQIVND (reference sequence). The CDR3 length is 16 residues. The CDR3 here is CASTKVRDTRNTEAFF. Here the CDR3 DNA reads TGTGCCAGTACCAAAGTCCGGGATACGAGGAACACTGAAGCTTTCTTT.

This CDR3 is CASSYSAGPSYEQYF. The CDR3 DNA reads as TGTGCCAGCAGTTACTCAGCAGGGCCGTCCTACGAGCAGTACTTC. The chain employs TRBV6-5 and TRBJ2-7; D possibly corresponds to TRBD1 (5 bases). CDR1 MNHEY and CDR2 SVGAGI come from the germline V gene. The CDR3 runs to 15 residues. Trimming pared 0 bases from V and 1 base from J, leaving 10 bases between.

The V call is TRBV28, the J call TRBJ2-1; 10 nucleotides match TRBD1. Per germline, CDR1 MDHEN and CDR2 SYDVKM. V gave up 8 bases and J gave up 8 bases; unmatched junction bases: 9. The CDR3 extends over 14 amino acids. The DNA of the CDR3 is TGTGCCAGCTCCGGCGGGACAGGGGTCTATGAGCAGTTCTTC. The encoded protein is CASSGGTGVYEQFF.

The chain uses TRBV4-3 and TRBJ1-6; TRBD1 matches 10 bases. The V gene end was trimmed by 0 bases and the J gene end by 9 bases; junction bases not matched to a gene: 5. CDR1 is LGHNA, CDR2 YSLEER, per germline. The CDR3 has 16 amino acids. CDR3 region: CASSQEGGTGVSPLHF. The CDR3 nucleotides are TGCGCCAGCAGCCAAGAGGGGGGGACAGGGGTTTCACCCCTCCACTTT.

The chain combines TRBV28 with TRBJ1-2, with D perhaps matching TRBD1 (5 bases). V was clipped by 7 bases and J by 8 bases, with 14 bases between them. The germline CDR1 and CDR2 sequences are MDHEN and SYDVKM. The CDR3 contains 12 residues. CDR3 nucleotide sequence: TGTGCCAGCACTCCCGGACAACGAGGCTACACCTTC. Its translation is CASTPGQRGYTF.

This chain joins TRBV6-5 and TRBJ2-2; 7 bases map to TRBD2. The CDR3 totals 14 residues. The trim removed 7 bases at V and 7 bases at J, leaving 9 bases unmatched. The germline V gene encodes CDR1 MNHEY and CDR2 SVGAGI. DNA for the CDR3: TGTGCCAGCAAGACCGGACTAGTTGGCGGGGAGCTGTTTTTT. Its protein product is CASKTGLVGGELFF.

The chain is built from TRBV19 and TRBJ2-5; tentatively, D is TRBD2 (5 bases). CDR3 length: 13 amino acids. V dropped 6 bases and J dropped 2 bases, with 10 bases sitting between them. Germline V gene data show CDR1 as LNHDA and CDR2 as SQIVND (reference sequence). The CDR3 protein is CASRRGLQETQYF. CDR3 bases: TGTGCCAGTAGGCGAGGGTTACAAGAGACCCAGTACTTC.

The V call is TRBV5-1, the J call TRBJ2-2; TRBD2 might be the D (5 bases). V was cut by 4 bases and J by 5 bases, with 15 bases left in between. Germline V gene data show CDR1 as SGHRS and CDR2 as YFSETQ. CDR3 length: 15 amino acids. The CDR3 coding sequence is TGCGCCAGCAGCCAGGACTCCCCCGGGACCGGGGAGCTGTTTTTT. It codes for CASSQDSPGTGELFF.

The rearrangement links TRBV24-1 to TRBJ2-1, with TRBD1 identical over 12 bases. Germline CDR1 reads KGHDR; CDR2 reads SFDVKD. The length of the CDR3 is 16 residues. V gave up 5 bases and J gave up 5 bases; unmatched junction bases: 6. CDR3 amino acids: CATSVPGTGGNNEQFF. The CDR3 DNA reads as TGTGCCACCAGTGTTCCCGGGACAGGGGGCAACAATGAGCAGTTCTTC.